A selection of T cell receptor beta chains follows, all from one sample in a study of blood T cells in healthy people across ages. TCRdb independently ran MiXCR on the 5' RACE reads; one entry per CDR3 protein. The profile shows some 880,000 distinct CDR3 sequences, 35% to 40% of them singletons. The sample taken for sequencing was blood. The receptors derive from a man aged 18 to 30 in good health. Both conserved end residues are part of each CDR3. A D gene is named only where the DNA matches it firmly. Clone size is shown for a subset of rows, as once, few, many or a class of expanded clone.

>many|TRBV5-1|TRBJ2-3|.
TGCGCCAGCAGCACCGAGGACAGCACAGATACGCAGTATTTT
CASSTEDSTDTQYF
>few|TRBV20-1|TRBJ1-2|.
TGCAGTGCTAGAGCAACGGGTCGGTACTATGGCTACACCTTC
CSARATGRYYGYTF
>.|TRBV5-4|TRBJ2-3|.
TGTGCCAGCAGCTCCTCCGGCCCCCGGGGTGGAGATACGCAGTATTTT
CASSSSGPRGGDTQYF
>.|TRBV6-2/TRBV6-3|TRBJ2-1|.
TGTGCCAGCAGTTACCCGGCGGGGTTCTCCTACAATGAGCAGTTCTTC
CASSYPAGFSYNEQFF
>few|TRBV29-1|TRBJ2-2|.
TGCAGCTCGGACCCTGGCACCGGGGAGCTGTTTTTT
CSSDPGTGELFF
>few|TRBV6-2/TRBV6-3|TRBJ1-6|.
TGTGCCAGCAGGACGGGACATACTAATTCACCCCTCCACTTT
CASRTGHTNSPLHF
>.|TRBV7-8|TRBJ2-5|TRBD2
TGTGCCAGCAGCTTCAGGACTAGACTCAGTCAACAAGAGACCCAGTACTTC
CASSFRTRLSQQETQYF
>many|TRBV20-1|TRBJ1-2|TRBD1
TGCAGTGCCGTAGAGGGGGCGCGGGATGGCTACACCTTC
CSAVEGARDGYTF
>many|TRBV9|TRBJ2-4|TRBD1
TGTGCCAGCAGCCCGACCGGGACAGAAAACATTCAGTACTTC
CASSPTGTENIQYF
>few|TRBV7-8|TRBJ2-7|TRBD1
TGTGCCAGCAGCTTACAGACAGGGGGCGAGCAGTACTTC
CASSLQTGGEQYF
>few|TRBV4-3|TRBJ1-5|.
TGCGCCAGCAGCCAAGAAACCGTAAATCAGCCCCAGCATTTT
CASSQETVNQPQHF
>.|TRBV19|TRBJ1-1|TRBD1
TGTGCCAGTAACCTCGGACAGGGAGTCACTGAAGCTTTCTTT
CASNLGQGVTEAFF
>many|TRBV15|TRBJ2-5|.
TGTGCCACCAGCCCTAGAAAAGACAGAGAGACCCAGTACTTC
CATSPRKDRETQYF
>few|TRBV9|TRBJ1-1|TRBD1
TGTGCCAGCAGCACCCGACAGGGGGCGAAGGCTGAAGCTTTCTTT
CASSTRQGAKAEAFF
>.|TRBV12-3/TRBV12-4|TRBJ2-3|.
TGTGCCAGCAGCTACGGGACTGCGACAGATACGCAGTATTTT
CASSYGTATDTQYF
>few|TRBV5-4|TRBJ1-1|.
TGTGCCAGCCACAGTGCCCCGAACACTGAAGCTTTCTTT
CASHSAPNTEAFF
>.|TRBV20-1|TRBJ1-1|.
TGCAGTGCTAGTGCCTTTAAGGGGCGCGGCACTGAAGCTTTCTTT
CSASAFKGRGTEAFF
>few|TRBV7-2|TRBJ1-6|.
TGTGCCAGCAGCTCCAGGGTCCTATCACCCCTCCACTTT
CASSSRVLSPLHF
>few|TRBV20-1|TRBJ1-5|.
TGCAGTGCTAGCCCGAGCAGGGGTAGCAATCAGCCCCAGCATTTT
CSASPSRGSNQPQHF
>few|TRBV10-3|TRBJ2-4|.
TGTGCCATCGAGACAAGGGGACCCAAAAACATTCAGTACTTC
CAIETRGPKNIQYF
>.|TRBV20-1|TRBJ1-6|.
TGCAGTGCTAGAGACAATTCCTATAATTCACCCCCCCACTTT
CSARDNSYNSPPHF
>.|TRBV6-5|TRBJ1-1|.
TGTGCCAGCAGTTACTCGGAGGGGGCTGAAGCTTTCTTT
CASSYSEGAEAFF
>.|TRBV12-3/TRBV12-4|TRBJ1-2|.
TGTGCCAGCAGTTTGGTGAACCAGCTCGGGGCTTGGGCTGGCTACACCTTC
CASSLVNQLGAWAGYTF
>.|TRBV7-9|TRBJ2-3|TRBD2
TGTGCCAGCAGCTTAGAATCAGGTAGCGGGGTGGCTACGCAGTATTTT
CASSLESGSGVATQYF
>.|TRBV3-1|TRBJ2-5|.
TGTGCCAGCAGCCAAGAGACAGTACAAGAGACCCAGTACTTC
CASSQETVQETQYF
>.|TRBV9|TRBJ1-1|.
TGTGCCAGCAGCGTAGGGTTCTCGGAAGCTTTCTTT
CASSVGFSEAFF
>.|TRBV6-2/TRBV6-3|TRBJ1-2|TRBD1
TGTGCCAGCAGTTACCAGGGGACAGGGGATGGCTACACCTTC
CASSYQGTGDGYTF
>.|TRBV12-3/TRBV12-4|TRBJ2-5|TRBD2
TGTGCCGGCGCTCCGTGGACTAGCGGGGGGCCACTCCAAGAGACCCAGTACTTC
CAGAPWTSGGPLQETQYF
>few|TRBV7-2|TRBJ2-1|.
TGTGCCAGCAGCTTAGGGCCGCTAAGGGGAGGTTCCTACAATGAGCAGTTCTTC
CASSLGPLRGGSYNEQFF
>.|TRBV20-1|TRBJ2-3|TRBD2
TGCAGTGCTGGATTGACTAGCGGGGGGATCCACAGGCAGTATTTT
CSAGLTSGGIHRQYF
>.|TRBV7-2|TRBJ2-2|.
TGTGCCAGCAGCTCTCACAGAGGCTACCGGGCAGGGGGGACCGGGGAGCTGTTTTTT
CASSSHRGYRAGGTGELFF
>few|TRBV4-3|TRBJ1-2|TRBD1
TGCGCCAGCAGCCAAGATGTTCGAGGGGGCGGGTATGGCTACACCTTC
CASSQDVRGGGYGYTF
>once|TRBV4-1|TRBJ1-4|.
TGCGCCAGCAGCCAAGATGACGCCGAAAAACTGTTTTTT
CASSQDDAEKLFF
>.|TRBV10-3|TRBJ2-7|.
TGTGCCATCAGTGGGGGTTGGAGCGAGCAGTACTTC
CAISGGWSEQYF
>once|TRBV12-3/TRBV12-4|TRBJ2-1|.
TGTGCCAGCAACCCGTCAAGCTACAATGAGCAGTTCTTC
CASNPSSYNEQFF
>.|TRBV20-1|TRBJ2-7|TRBD2
TGCAGTGCCGGGGGGGAGCAGTACAATGAGCAGTACTTC
CSAGGEQYNEQYF
>few|TRBV15|TRBJ1-1|TRBD1
TGTGCCACCAGCAGAGACCTACCGGGACAGACCCTGAACACTGAAGCTTTCTTT
CATSRDLPGQTLNTEAFF
>many|TRBV9|TRBJ2-5|TRBD2
TGTGCCAGCAGTCGAGGGAGGGTCCAAGAGACCCAGTACTTC
CASSRGRVQETQYF
>.|TRBV6-6|TRBJ1-2|TRBD1
TGTGCCAGCAGTTACGCGACAGGGGGCGCGGGTGGCTACACCTTC
CASSYATGGAGGYTF
>.|TRBV20-1|TRBJ2-7|TRBD2
TGCAGTGCTCACACTAGCGGCCCCTACGAGCAGTACTTC
CSAHTSGPYEQYF
>many|TRBV7-2|TRBJ2-1|TRBD2
TGTGCCAGCAGCTCTACTAGCGGATCCTACAATGAGCAGTTCTTC
CASSSTSGSYNEQFF
>few|TRBV24-1|TRBJ2-3|.
TGTGCCACCAGTGCCCGGGACGGGGGCGCAGATACGCAGTATTTT
CATSARDGGADTQYF
>.|TRBV5-1|TRBJ2-2|.
TGCGCCAGCAGCTTGGTAGGACACAACACCGGGGAGCTGTTTTTT
CASSLVGHNTGELFF
>.|TRBV25-1|TRBJ1-1|.
TGTGCCACCTCGAAGCAGGGCACTGAAGCTTTCTTT
CATSKQGTEAFF
>.|TRBV4-3|TRBJ1-6|.
TGCGCCAGCAGCCAAGAATCCATAGCTAATTCACCCCTCCACTTT
CASSQESIANSPLHF